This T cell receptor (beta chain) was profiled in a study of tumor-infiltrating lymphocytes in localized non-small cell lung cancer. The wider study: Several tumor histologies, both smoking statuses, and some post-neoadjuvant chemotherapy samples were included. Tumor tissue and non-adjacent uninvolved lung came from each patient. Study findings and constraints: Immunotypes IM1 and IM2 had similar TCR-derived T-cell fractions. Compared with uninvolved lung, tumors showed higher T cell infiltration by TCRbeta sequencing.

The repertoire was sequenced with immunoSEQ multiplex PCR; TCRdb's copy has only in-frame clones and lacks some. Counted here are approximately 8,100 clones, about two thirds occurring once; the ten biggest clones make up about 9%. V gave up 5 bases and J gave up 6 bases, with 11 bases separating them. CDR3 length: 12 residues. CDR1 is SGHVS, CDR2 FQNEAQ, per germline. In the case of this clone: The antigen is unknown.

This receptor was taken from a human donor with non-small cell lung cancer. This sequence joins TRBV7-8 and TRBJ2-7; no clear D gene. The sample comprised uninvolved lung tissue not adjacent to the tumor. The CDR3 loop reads CASSHSLREQYF. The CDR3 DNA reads TGTGCCAGCAGCCACAGCCTCCGCGAGCAGTACTTC.